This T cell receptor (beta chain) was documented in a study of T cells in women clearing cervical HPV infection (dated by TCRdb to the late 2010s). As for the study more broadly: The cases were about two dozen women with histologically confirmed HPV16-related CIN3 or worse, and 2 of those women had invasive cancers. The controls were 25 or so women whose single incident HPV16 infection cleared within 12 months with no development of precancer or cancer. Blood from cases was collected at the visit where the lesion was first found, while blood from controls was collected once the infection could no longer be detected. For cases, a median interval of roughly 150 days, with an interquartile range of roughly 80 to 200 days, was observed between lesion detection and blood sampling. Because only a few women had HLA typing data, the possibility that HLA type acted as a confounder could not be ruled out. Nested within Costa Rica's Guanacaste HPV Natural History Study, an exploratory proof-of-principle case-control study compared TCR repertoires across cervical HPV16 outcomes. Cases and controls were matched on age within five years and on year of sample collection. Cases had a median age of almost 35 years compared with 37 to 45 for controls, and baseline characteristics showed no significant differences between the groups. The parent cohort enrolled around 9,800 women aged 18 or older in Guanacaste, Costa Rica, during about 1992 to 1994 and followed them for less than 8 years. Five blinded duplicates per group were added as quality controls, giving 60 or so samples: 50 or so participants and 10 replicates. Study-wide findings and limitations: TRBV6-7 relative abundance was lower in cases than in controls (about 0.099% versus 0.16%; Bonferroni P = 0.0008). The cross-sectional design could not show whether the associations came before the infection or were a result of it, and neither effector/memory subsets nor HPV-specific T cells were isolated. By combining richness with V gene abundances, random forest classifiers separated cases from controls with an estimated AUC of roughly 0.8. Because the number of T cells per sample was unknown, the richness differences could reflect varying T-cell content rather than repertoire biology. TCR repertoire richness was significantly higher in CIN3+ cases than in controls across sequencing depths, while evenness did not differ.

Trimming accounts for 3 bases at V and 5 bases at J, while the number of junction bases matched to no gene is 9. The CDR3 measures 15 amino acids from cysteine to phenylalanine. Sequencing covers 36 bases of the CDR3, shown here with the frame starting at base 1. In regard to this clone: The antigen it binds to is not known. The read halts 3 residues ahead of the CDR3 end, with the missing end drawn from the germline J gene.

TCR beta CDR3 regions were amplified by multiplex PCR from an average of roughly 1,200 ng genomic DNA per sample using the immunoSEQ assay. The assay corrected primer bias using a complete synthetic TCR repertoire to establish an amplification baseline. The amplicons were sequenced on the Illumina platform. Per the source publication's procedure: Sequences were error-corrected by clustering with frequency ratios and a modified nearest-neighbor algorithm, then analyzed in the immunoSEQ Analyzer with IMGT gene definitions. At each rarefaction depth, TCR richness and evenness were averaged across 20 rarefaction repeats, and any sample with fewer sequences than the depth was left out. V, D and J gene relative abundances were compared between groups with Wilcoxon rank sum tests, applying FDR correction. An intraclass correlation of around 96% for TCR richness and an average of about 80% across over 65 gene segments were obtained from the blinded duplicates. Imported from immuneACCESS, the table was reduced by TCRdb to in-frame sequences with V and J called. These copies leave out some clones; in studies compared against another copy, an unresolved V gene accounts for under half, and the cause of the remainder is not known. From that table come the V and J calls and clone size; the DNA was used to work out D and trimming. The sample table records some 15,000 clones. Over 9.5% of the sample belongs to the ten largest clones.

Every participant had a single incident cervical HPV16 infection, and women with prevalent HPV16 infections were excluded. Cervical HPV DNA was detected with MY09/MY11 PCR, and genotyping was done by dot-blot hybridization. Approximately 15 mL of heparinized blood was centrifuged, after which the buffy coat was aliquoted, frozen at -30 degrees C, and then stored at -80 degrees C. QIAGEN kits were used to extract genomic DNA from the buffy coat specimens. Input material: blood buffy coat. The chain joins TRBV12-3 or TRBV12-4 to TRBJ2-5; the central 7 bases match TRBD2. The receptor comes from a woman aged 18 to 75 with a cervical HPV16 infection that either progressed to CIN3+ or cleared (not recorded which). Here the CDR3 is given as CASSFGGSRGETQYF. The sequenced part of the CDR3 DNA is TGTGCCAGCAGTTTTGGCGGGAGTCGGGGGGAGACC.